This section outlines one T cell receptor beta chain sequence together with its context. This table comes from immunoSEQ multiplex PCR, and its TCRdb copy is limited to in-frame clones, with some not included. The sample shows roughly 260,000 clones, 80% to 90% of them seen only once. This sample stems from a study of blood T cell repertoires in COVID-19. Study-level background: Italy, Spain and the United States were the sources of the convalescent and acute COVID-19 samples.

The V gene's germline CDR1 is SGHDT and CDR2 YYEEEE. This CDR3 comprises 15 residues. Trimming removed 3 bases from V and 5 bases from J; junction bases left unmatched: 9. Sequencing was carried out using peripheral blood. This sequence joins TRBV5-6 and TRBJ2-7; 9 nucleotides align to TRBD1. The TCR sequence derives from a woman between 35 and 50 years old with acute or convalescent COVID-19. The CDR3 bases are TGTGCCAGCAGCTGGGGGACAGGGAAGGCCAACGAGCAGTACGTC. Translated, it gives CASSWGTGKANEQYV.